Sequencing of this TCR beta chain was carried out in a study of blood T cells in healthy people across ages. Study-level points and caveats: CMV infection status of these donors was not known. Age brought a roughly linear fall in TCR beta diversity measured per million T cells. The unsorted PBMCs prevented any conclusive comparison of naive versus antigen-experienced cells.

V shed 0 bases and J shed 4 bases, with 12 bases lying between them. There are 15 residues in the CDR3. Germline loops: CDR1 LGHNA, CDR2 YSLEER. It was with a sample-barcoded 5' primer and a J-beta primer mix that a second PCR of roughly 7 to 12 cycles was run. TCRdb recomputed calls from the 5' RACE reads with MiXCR, one row per CDR3 protein. The table lists approximately 810,000 distinct CDR3 sequences, 29% of them singletons. This clonotype was picked up many times. Its antigen is not known. The chain uses TRBV4-3 and TRBJ1-2, with D possibly matching TRBD1 (5 bases). This sequence originates from a woman aged 80 or older in good health. Sequenced input: blood. This CDR3 reads CASSQEMTASYGYTF. CDR3 bases: TGCGCCAGCAGCCAAGAGATGACAGCAAGCTATGGCTACACCTTC.